This TCR beta chain came from a study of blood T cell repertoires in COVID-19. Study overall: Samples taken during acute and convalescent COVID-19 were collected in the United States, Italy and Spain. PBMCs, B-cell-depleted T cells, or T cells were the source of the cDNA or gDNA that made up the material.

V gave up 0 bases and J gave up 7 bases, with 5 bases separating them. The CDR3 contains 12 residues. Germline loops: CDR1 SGHDT, CDR2 YYEEEE. In the authors' workflow: Estimated nucleated cell counts came from reference gene primer amplification. Measured with immunoSEQ multiplex PCR; TCRdb has only the in-frame clones, and not every one. Clonal size and the V and J genes are those of that table, whereas D and trimming came from the DNA. The sample yields roughly 100,000 clones, around 87% seen once. This clonotype was obtained from a woman in her 30s with acute or convalescent COVID-19. The V and J genes are TRBV5-6 and TRBJ2-4; D is unclear. Sample: peripheral blood. CDR3 amino acids: CASSLDENIQYF. In DNA form, the CDR3 reads TGTGCCAGCAGCTTGGACGAGAACATTCAGTACTTC.